This T cell receptor beta chain was documented in a study of blood T cell repertoires in COVID-19. For the study at large: COVID-19 samples, acute and convalescent, were from the United States, Italy and Spain. Sample material is recorded as cDNA or gDNA derived from T cells, B-cell-depleted T cells, or PBMCs.

CDR1 is MDHEN, CDR2 SYDVKM, per germline. With 5 bases clipped from V and 6 bases from J, the junction kept 10 bases outside the gene matches. The CDR3 has 16 residues. As originally analysed: From reference gene primer amplification, estimates of nucleated cell counts were derived. The repertoire was sequenced with immunoSEQ multiplex PCR; TCRdb's copy has only in-frame clones and lacks some. V and J calls plus clone size are reproduced from that table; the DNA served to infer D and trimming. This sample has a few hundred thousand clones, with approximately 89% found just once. This clonotype was sampled from a woman aged 45-65 years who had recovered from COVID-19. V usage is TRBV28 and J usage is TRBJ2-3, with 11 bases fitting TRBD2. The sequencing sample was made of peripheral blood. CDR3 sequence: CASSTILAGEADTQYF. Written as DNA, the CDR3 is TGTGCCAGCAGTACTATACTAGCGGGAGAAGCCGATACGCAGTATTTT.